The rows below give T cell receptor beta chains drawn from one sample of a study of blood T cells in healthy people across ages. TCRdb called the 5' RACE reads again in MiXCR, with one record for every CDR3 protein. The sample records over 450,000 distinct CDR3 sequences, nearly 25% being singletons. This same sample was also part of a study on T cells of mothers and their children.

Sequenced input: blood. The receptor source for this set is a boy younger than 18 in good health. Each CDR3 is given with its conserved first and last residue. The D gene is left open where the match is weak. The size entry is marked missing in some rows and otherwise reads once, few, many or a size class.

CDR3aa	CDR3nt	v_gene	j_gene	abundance	d_gene
CSARAQVHEQYF	TGCAGTGCTAGAGCCCAGGTCCACGAGCAGTACTTC	TRBV20-1	TRBJ2-7	NA	NA
CASSFSGAGTDTQYF	TGCGCCAGCAGCTTCTCTGGGGCGGGGACAGATACGCAGTATTTT	TRBV5-1	TRBJ2-3	NA	NA
CSVQENTEAFF	TGCAGCGTTCAAGAGAACACTGAAGCTTTCTTT	TRBV29-1	TRBJ1-1	NA	NA
CASSFWKGPNTEAFF	TGTGCCAGCAGCTTTTGGAAGGGGCCGAACACTGAAGCTTTCTTT	TRBV5-6	TRBJ1-1	NA	NA
CASSYSERGPNSPLHF	TGTGCCAGCAGTTACTCGGAAAGGGGACCCAATTCACCCCTCCACTTT	TRBV6-5	TRBJ1-6	NA	NA
CSARIPWGLSTDTQYF	TGCAGTGCTAGAATCCCCTGGGGGTTAAGCACAGATACGCAGTATTTT	TRBV20-1	TRBJ2-3	few	NA
CASSFGLAAKMSETQYF	TGTGCCAGCAGTTTCGGACTAGCGGCAAAAATGTCAGAGACCCAGTACTTC	TRBV28	TRBJ2-5	few	TRBD2
CASSYSKYRVEMNTEAFF	TGTGCCAGCAGTTACTCGAAATACAGGGTAGAGATGAACACTGAAGCTTTCTTT	TRBV6-5	TRBJ1-1	NA	NA
CSASPTSGRQETQYF	TGCAGTGCTAGCCCGACTAGCGGGAGACAAGAGACCCAGTACTTC	TRBV20-1	TRBJ2-5	few	TRBD2
CASSYWGQRELIDTQYF	TGTGCCAGCAGTTACTGGGGCCAGCGGGAGTTGATAGATACGCAGTATTTT	TRBV6-2/TRBV6-3	TRBJ2-3	NA	TRBD2
CASSSNPGSTNEKLFF	TGTGCCAGCAGCTCGAACCCAGGGTCAACTAATGAAAAACTGTTTTTT	TRBV5-5	TRBJ1-4	NA	NA
CASSHKTGASGGTQYF	TGTGCCAGCTCACACAAAACAGGGGCGTCCGGCGGGACCCAGTACTTC	TRBV18	TRBJ2-5	few	TRBD1
CASSLEGSGFRGTDTQYF	TGCGCCAGCAGCTTGGAGGGAAGTGGTTTTAGGGGCACAGATACGCAGTATTTT	TRBV5-1	TRBJ2-3	NA	NA
CASRLFGNRQPYGYTF	TGTGCCAGCAGGTTGTTCGGGAACCGACAACCCTATGGCTACACCTTC	TRBV21-1	TRBJ1-2	NA	NA
CAWTRRGVNTEAFF	TGTGCCTGGACCCGACGGGGGGTGAACACTGAAGCTTTCTTT	TRBV30	TRBJ1-1	NA	NA
CASSRDRRDIQYF	TGCGCCAGCAGCCGGGACAGGAGGGACATTCAGTACTTC	TRBV4-3	TRBJ2-4	few	TRBD1
CASSQDSRGAETQYF	TGTGCCAGCAGCCAAGATTCCCGAGGGGCGGAGACCCAGTACTTC	TRBV3-1	TRBJ2-5	NA	NA
CSVEEQGLNSPLHF	TGCAGCGTTGAAGAACAGGGGCTCAATTCACCCCTCCACTTT	TRBV29-1	TRBJ1-6	NA	TRBD1
CASSLALSSYNSPLHF	TGTGCCAGCAGCCTCGCCTTGAGCTCCTATAATTCACCCCTCCACTTT	TRBV7-2	TRBJ1-6	few	NA
CASSQDPPLDTDTQYF	TGCGCCAGCAGCCAAGATCCCCCGCTTGACACAGATACGCAGTATTTT	TRBV4-1	TRBJ2-3	NA	NA
CASSSPDRVQETQYF	TGTGCCAGCAGCTCTCCTGACAGGGTACAAGAGACCCAGTACTTC	TRBV7-9	TRBJ2-5	NA	TRBD1
CASSLPPNQGKGQKKEKLFF	TGTGCCAGCAGCTTACCCCCCAACCAGGGTAAGGGGCAAAAGAAGGAAAAACTGTTTTTT	TRBV11-1	TRBJ1-4	few	NA
CASSLIPGQETQYF	TGTGCCAGCAGTTTAATCCCGGGACAAGAGACCCAGTACTTC	TRBV28	TRBJ2-5	many	NA
CSARDGQGAGGYTF	TGCAGTGCTAGGGATGGACAGGGGGCGGGCGGCTACACCTTC	TRBV20-1	TRBJ1-2	few	TRBD1
CASSGQGAGKTQCF	TGTGCCAGCAGCGGACAGGGGGCAGGGAAGACCCAGTGCTTC	TRBV9	TRBJ2-5	NA	TRBD1
CASSLYGPNYGYTF	TGTGCCAGCAGTTTATACGGGCCTAACTATGGCTACACCTTC	TRBV27	TRBJ1-2	NA	NA
CASSFLLGIQHF	TGTGCCAGCAGTTTTCTTTTGGGAATCCAGCATTTT	TRBV28	TRBJ1-5	NA	NA
CASSLAGQSDEQFF	TGCGCCAGCAGCTTGGCCGGACAGTCCGATGAGCAGTTCTTC	TRBV5-1	TRBJ2-1	NA	NA
CASSLVGGSDEQYF	TGTGCCAGCAGCTTAGTTGGGGGTTCGGACGAGCAGTACTTC	TRBV7-9	TRBJ2-7	NA	NA
CASSYRLAETYEQYF	TGTGCCAGTAGTTATCGTCTAGCGGAGACCTACGAGCAGTACTTC	TRBV19	TRBJ2-7	NA	TRBD2
CSVAWGEQFF	TGCAGCGTTGCCTGGGGAGAGCAGTTCTTC	TRBV29-1	TRBJ2-1	many	NA
CASISGSSYNEQFF	TGTGCCAGCATAAGCGGGAGCTCCTACAATGAGCAGTTCTTC	TRBV28	TRBJ2-1	many	TRBD2
CASRRTSGWNEQFF	TGTGCCAGCCGCCGGACTAGCGGGTGGAATGAGCAGTTCTTC	TRBV27	TRBJ2-1	NA	TRBD2
CSARGGSGSYEQYF	TGCAGTGCTAGAGGCGGTAGCGGCTCCTACGAGCAGTACTTC	TRBV20-1	TRBJ2-7	NA	NA
CASSSGQGSEKLFF	TGTGCCAGCAGCTCCGGACAGGGGAGTGAAAAACTGTTTTTT	TRBV7-9	TRBJ1-4	few	TRBD1
CASSNTGGFQPQHF	TGTGCCAGCAGTAATACAGGGGGCTTTCAGCCCCAGCATTTT	TRBV28	TRBJ1-5	few	TRBD1
CASSEAPGDTQYF	TGTGCCAGCAGTGAAGCGCCGGGTGATACGCAGTATTTT	TRBV2	TRBJ2-3	NA	NA
CASTQGQSSYGYTF	TGTGCCAGCACCCAGGGCCAGTCTTCCTATGGCTACACCTTC	TRBV7-9	TRBJ1-2	few	NA
CASSSNPGTGSYEQYF	TGTGCCAGCAGCTCGAATCCCGGGACAGGGTCCTACGAGCAGTACTTC	TRBV7-9	TRBJ2-7	NA	TRBD1
CASSQGGALFQETQYF	TGCGCCAGCAGCCAAGGAGGAGCCTTGTTCCAAGAGACCCAGTACTTC	TRBV4-3	TRBJ2-5	NA	NA
CATSSTRQGSGYTF	TGTGCCACCAGCAGTACGAGACAGGGAAGCGGCTACACCTTC	TRBV15	TRBJ1-2	NA	TRBD1
CSTTPGLANYEQYF	TGCAGTACAACTCCGGGACTAGCGAACTACGAGCAGTACTTC	TRBV20-1	TRBJ2-7	few	TRBD2
CAGSLAPTSDYEQYF	TGCGCCGGCAGCTTGGCCCCGACTAGCGACTACGAGCAGTACTTC	TRBV5-1	TRBJ2-7	few	TRBD2
CASNRQGFSEQYF	TGTGCCAGCAACAGACAGGGGTTTAGCGAGCAGTACTTC	TRBV25-1	TRBJ2-7	NA	TRBD1
CASSQAGTSQRQYF	TGTGCCAGCAGCCAGGCCGGGACCTCCCAACGGCAGTACTTC	TRBV3-1	TRBJ2-7	few	NA
CASSRDSPSSYNEQFF	TGCGCCAGCAGCCGGGACTCCCCAAGCTCCTACAATGAGCAGTTCTTC	TRBV5-1	TRBJ2-1	NA	NA